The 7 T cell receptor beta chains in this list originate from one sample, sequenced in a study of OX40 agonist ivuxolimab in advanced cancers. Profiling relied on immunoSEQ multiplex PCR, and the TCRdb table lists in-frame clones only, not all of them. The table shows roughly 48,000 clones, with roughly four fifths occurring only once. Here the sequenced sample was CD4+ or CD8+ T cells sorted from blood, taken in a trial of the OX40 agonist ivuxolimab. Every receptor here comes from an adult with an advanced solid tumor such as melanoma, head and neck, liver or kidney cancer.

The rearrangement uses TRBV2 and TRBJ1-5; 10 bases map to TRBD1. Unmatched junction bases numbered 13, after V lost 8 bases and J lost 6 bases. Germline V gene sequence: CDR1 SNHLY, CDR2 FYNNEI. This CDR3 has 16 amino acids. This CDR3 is CASGTGARGNGQPQHF. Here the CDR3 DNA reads TGTGCCAGCGGGACAGGGGCGAGGGGCAATGGTCAGCCCCAGCATTTT.

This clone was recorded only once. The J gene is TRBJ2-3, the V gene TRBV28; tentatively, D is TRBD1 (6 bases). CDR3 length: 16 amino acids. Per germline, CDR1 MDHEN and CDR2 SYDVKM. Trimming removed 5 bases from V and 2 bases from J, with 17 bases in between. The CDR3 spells CASSGGRRTFTDTQYF. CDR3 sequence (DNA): TGTGCCAGCAGTGGGGGCAGGCGGACCTTCACAGATACGCAGTATTTT.

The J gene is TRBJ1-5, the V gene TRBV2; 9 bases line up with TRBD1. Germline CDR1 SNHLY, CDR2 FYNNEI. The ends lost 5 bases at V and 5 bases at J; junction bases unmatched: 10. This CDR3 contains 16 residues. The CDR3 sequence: CASSRPGQGSDQPQHF. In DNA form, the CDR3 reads TGTGCCAGCAGTCGGCCGGGACAGGGTAGTGATCAGCCCCAGCATTTT.

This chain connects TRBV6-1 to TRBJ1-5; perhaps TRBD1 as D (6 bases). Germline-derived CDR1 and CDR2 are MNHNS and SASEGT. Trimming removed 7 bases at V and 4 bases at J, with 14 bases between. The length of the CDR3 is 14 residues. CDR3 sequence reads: CASIAGGGNQPQHF. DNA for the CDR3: TGTGCCAGCATCGCTGGGGGCGGAAATCAGCCCCAGCATTTT.

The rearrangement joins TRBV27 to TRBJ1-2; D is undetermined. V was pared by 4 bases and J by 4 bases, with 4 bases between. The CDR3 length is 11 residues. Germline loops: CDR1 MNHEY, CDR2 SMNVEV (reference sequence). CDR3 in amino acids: CASSSGYGYTF. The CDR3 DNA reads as TGTGCCAGCAGTTCAGGCTATGGCTACACCTTC.

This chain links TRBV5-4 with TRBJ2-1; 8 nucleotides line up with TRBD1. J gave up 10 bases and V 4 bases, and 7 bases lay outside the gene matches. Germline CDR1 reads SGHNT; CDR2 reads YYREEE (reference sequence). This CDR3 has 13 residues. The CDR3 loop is CASSMDRAGEQFF. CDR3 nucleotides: TGTGCCAGCAGCATGGACAGGGCTGGAGAGCAGTTCTTC.

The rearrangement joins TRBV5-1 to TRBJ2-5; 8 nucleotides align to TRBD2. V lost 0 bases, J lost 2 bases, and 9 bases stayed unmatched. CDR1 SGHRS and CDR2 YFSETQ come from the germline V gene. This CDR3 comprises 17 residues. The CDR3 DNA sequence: TGCGCCAGCAGCTTGGGGACGGGCGGGGGGAATCAAGAGACCCAGTACTTC. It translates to CASSLGTGGGNQETQYF.